This T cell receptor beta chain comes out of a study of blood T cell repertoires in COVID-19. For the study at large: T cells, B-cell-depleted T cells, or PBMCs supplied cDNA or gDNA.

Original processing methods: Nucleated cell number was recorded as an estimate derived from reference gene primer amplification. Assay used: immunoSEQ multiplex PCR; TCRdb lists only in-frame clones, some missing. From that table come the V and J calls and clone size; the DNA was used to work out D and trimming. The sample consists of nearly 70,000 clones, approximately 90% of them appearing once. The CDR3 is 15 amino acids. Per the germline V gene, CDR1 is MDHEN and CDR2 is SYDVKM. The trim removed 5 bases at V and 7 bases at J, leaving 11 bases unmatched. This sequence originates from a woman in her 70s with acute or convalescent COVID-19. The genes are TRBV28 and TRBJ1-5, with 7 nucleotides matching TRBD1. What was sequenced was peripheral blood. CDR3 sequence: CASSIRQGVYQPQHF. The CDR3, as DNA: TGTGCCAGCAGTATCCGACAGGGAGTGTACCAGCCCCAGCATTTT.